This T cell receptor beta chain was obtained from a study of T cell changes during pregnancy in multiple sclerosis. Produced via immunoSEQ multiplex PCR; TCRdb's table is partial and in-frame only. This sample has tens of thousands of clones, with about nine tenths found just once. The CDR3 is made up of 15 amino acids. CDR1 is SGHDN and CDR2 is FVKESK in the germline V gene. V lost 0 bases and J lost 7, with 15 bases in between. The chain carries TRBV14 and TRBJ1-2; the D gene is possibly TRBD1 (6 bases). Sequenced here: CD4+ T cells from peripheral blood mononuclear cells, sampled after pregnancy. The sequence derives from a female donor with multiple sclerosis, enrolled in a pregnancy study. Here the CDR3 DNA reads TGTGCCAGCAGCCAAGATCGGAACAGGGCAGGTGGCTACACCTTC. Encoded protein: CASSQDRNRAGGYTF.